This TCR beta chain was captured in a study of CD8 T cells in Susac syndrome. CDR1 and CDR2 from the germline V gene are SGDLS and YYNGEE. The CDR3 extends over 16 amino acids. V was trimmed by 3 bases and J by 5 bases, leaving 18 bases between them. After extraction with the RNeasy kit, about 0.5 to 1 ug of the RNA was reverse transcribed using random hexamers. Amplification of TCR beta CDR3 used immunoSEQ multiplex PCR across 54 Vbeta and 13 Jbeta. TCRdb re-derived calls from the immunoSEQ multiplex PCR reads in MiXCR, one entry per CDR3 protein. The sample has roughly 140,000 distinct CDR3 sequences; roughly 95% are singletons. CD8+ and CD4+ T cells from blood underwent TCR beta sequencing, which was carried out in a high-throughput format. Negative isolation yielded CD4+ and CD8+ T cells, and FACS enriched TEMRA cells.

J is TRBJ2-1 and V is TRBV9; the D call may be TRBD1 or TRBD2 (5 bases each). The material sequenced was CD8+ T cells from PBMCs. The receptor's source is a human donor with multiple sclerosis. CDR3 protein: CASSDPRGLSDNEQFF. CDR3 coding DNA: TGTGCCAGCAGCGACCCCCGGGGCCTTTCGGACAATGAGCAGTTCTTC. Looking up the rest from reference TRBV9 and TRBJ2-1 gives the full variable domain: DSGVTQTPKHLITATGQRVTLRCSPRSGDLSVYWYQQSLDQGLQFLIQYYNGEERAKGNILERFSAQQFPDLHSELNLSSLELGDSALYFCASSDPRGLSDNEQFFGPGTRLTVL.